A single sample gave rise to the 11 T cell receptor beta chains below, sequenced in a study of post-analysis software for immune sequencing data. Study-level findings and limits: Patients showed TRBV5-6, TRBV5-1 and TRBV20-1 among roughly five TRBV segments more frequent than in controls.

Carried by the TCR beta cDNA libraries were unique molecular identifiers. From the PCR reads, TCRdb called clonotypes with MiXCR, one entry per CDR3 protein. Of some 690,000 distinct CDR3 sequences in the sample, over 45% were seen once. Their recognized antigens are unknown. Sequencing used blood. The receptors come from a girl aged 2 to 10 with multiple sclerosis.

This clonotype was picked up a small number of times. The chain carries TRBV29-1 and TRBJ2-4; TRBD1 is a possible D gene (6 bases). The CDR3 totals 11 residues. The V gene lost 8 bases and the J gene lost 7 bases, with 12 bases spanning the gap. Germline loops: CDR1 SQVTM, CDR2 ANQGSEA. The CDR3 protein is CSLRQGNIQYF. In nucleotides, the CDR3 is TGCAGCTTAAGGCAGGGGAACATTCAGTACTTC.

The chain joins TRBV7-6 to TRBJ2-1; unclear D gene. CDR1 and CDR2 (germline): SGHVS, FNYEAQ. CDR3 length equals 18 residues. V lost 3 bases, J lost 6 bases, and 24 bases lay in between. The CDR3 region has the DNA TGTGCCAGCAGCTTCAACCCCTCTCGAGAAAGTGCTGGCAATGAGCAGTTCTTC. It specifies CASSFNPSRESAGNEQFF. The full variable domain, in which reference TRBV7-6 and TRBJ2-1 provide the parts outside the CDR3, is GAGVSQSPRYKVTKRGQDVALRCDPISGHVSLYWYRQALGQGPEFLTYFNYEAQQDKSGLPNDRFSAERPEGSISTLTIQRTEQRDSAMYRCASSFNPSRESAGNEQFFGPGTRLTVL.

The chain is built from TRBV29-1 and TRBJ1-2, with unresolved D. Looked up from germline, CDR1 is SQVTM and CDR2 is ANQGSEA. V was shortened by 3 bases and J by 6 bases, with 8 bases between the two germline ends. This CDR3 is built from 11 residues. CDR3 nucleotide sequence: TGCAGCGTTGACAGGCCTAATGGCTACACCTTC. Its translation: CSVDRPNGYTF. The full variable domain, completed using reference TRBV29-1 and TRBJ1-2, is SAVISQKPSRDICQRGTSLTIQCQVDSQVTMMFWYRQQPGQSLTLIATANQGSEATYESGFVIDKFPISRPNLTFSTLTVSNMSPEDSSIYLCSVDRPNGYTFGSGTRLTVV.

V is TRBV6-1 and J is TRBJ1-1; TRBD1 matches at 8 bases. The CDR3 spans 12 residues. CDR1 is MNHNS and CDR2 is SASEGT in the germline V gene. Unmatched junction bases numbered 8, after V lost 7 bases and J lost 10 bases. This chain's CDR3 is CASTSGGGGAFF. The DNA for the CDR3 is TGTGCCAGCACTTCAGGGGGCGGAGGAGCTTTCTTT.

A single count supports this clonotype. The chain employs TRBV11-3 and TRBJ1-4, with 9 positions matching TRBD1. V dropped 1 base and J dropped 6; count of bases not matched to a gene: 6. In germline, CDR1 is SGHNT, CDR2 YENEEA. The CDR3 is 16 residues long. CDR3: CASSLGQGESDEKLFF. The CDR3 DNA reads TGTGCCAGCAGCTTAGGACAGGGGGAATCGGATGAAAAACTGTTTTTT.

The J gene is TRBJ2-5, the V gene TRBV6-2 or TRBV6-3; tentative D call: TRBD2 (6 bases). Trimming left V 8 bases short and J 11 bases short, with 18 bases between. Germline assignment: CDR1 MNHEY and CDR2 SVGEGT. This CDR3 has 12 residues. DNA of the CDR3: TGTGCCAGCCGTGACCTTGGAGGGGAGCAGTACTTC. It is translated as CASRDLGGEQYF.

The rearrangement links TRBV6-6 to TRBJ1-4; no clear D gene. CDR1 is MNHNY, CDR2 SVGAGI, per germline (reference sequence). V shed 2 bases and J shed 6 bases, with 13 bases lying between them. The CDR3 is 15 residues long. CDR3 DNA sequence: TGTGCCAGCAGTTACCGGACGGCCGGGGATGAAAAACTGTTTTTT. Translated: CASSYRTAGDEKLFF.

The chain combines TRBV4-1 with TRBJ2-5; possible D gene TRBD2, 6 bases. The closer fit of TRBJ2-7 to the DNA end suggests the J call may be wrong. The CDR3 loop spans 15 amino acids. Germline-derived CDR1 and CDR2 are MGHRA and YSYEKL. The chain's CDR3 is CASSQVSGRDHEQYF. Here the CDR3 DNA reads TGCGCCAGCAGCCAAGTTAGCGGCAGGGACCACGAGCAGTACTTC.

The rearrangement uses TRBV12-3 or TRBV12-4 and TRBJ2-5, with 7 nucleotides matching TRBD1. CDR3 length: 13 residues. With 6 bases clipped from V and 5 bases from J, the junction kept 6 bases outside the gene matches. The CDR3 DNA reads TGTGCCAGCAGGCAGACAGGGTGGGAGACCCAGTACTTC. It is translated as CASRQTGWETQYF.

The genes are TRBV4-1 and TRBJ2-1; 9 bases map to TRBD1. Germline V gene sequence: CDR1 MGHRA, CDR2 YSYEKL. V lost 2 bases and J lost 5; bases outside the gene matches: 4. The CDR3 runs 15 residues. CDR3 nucleotide sequence: TGCGCCAGCAGCCAACCGACAGGGGGGGACAATGAGCAGTTCTTC. Encoded protein: CASSQPTGGDNEQFF.

The chain links TRBV29-1 to TRBJ2-3, with a possible D match to TRBD2 (5 bases). This CDR3 has 13 residues. CDR1 SQVTM and CDR2 ANQGSEA come from the germline V gene. Trimming took off 6 bases at V and 3 bases at J, with 13 bases between the two ends. CDR3: CSVAPSGTDTQYF. The CDR3 DNA follows: TGCAGCGTCGCCCCCTCGGGGACAGATACGCAGTATTTT.